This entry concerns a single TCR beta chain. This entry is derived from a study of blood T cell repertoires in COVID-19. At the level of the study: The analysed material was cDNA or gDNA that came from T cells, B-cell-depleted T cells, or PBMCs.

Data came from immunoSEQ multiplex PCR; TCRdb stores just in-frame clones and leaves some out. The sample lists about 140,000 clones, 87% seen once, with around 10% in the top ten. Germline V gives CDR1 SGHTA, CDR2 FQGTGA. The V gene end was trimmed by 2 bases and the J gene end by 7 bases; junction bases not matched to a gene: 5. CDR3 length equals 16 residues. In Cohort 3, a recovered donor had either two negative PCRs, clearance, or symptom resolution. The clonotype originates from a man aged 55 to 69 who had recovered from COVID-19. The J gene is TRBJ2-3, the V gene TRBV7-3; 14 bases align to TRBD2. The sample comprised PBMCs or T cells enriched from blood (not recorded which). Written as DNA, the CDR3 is TGTGCCAGCAGCTTACCCGGGACTAGCGGGAGAAATACGCAGTATTTT. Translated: CASSLPGTSGRNTQYF.